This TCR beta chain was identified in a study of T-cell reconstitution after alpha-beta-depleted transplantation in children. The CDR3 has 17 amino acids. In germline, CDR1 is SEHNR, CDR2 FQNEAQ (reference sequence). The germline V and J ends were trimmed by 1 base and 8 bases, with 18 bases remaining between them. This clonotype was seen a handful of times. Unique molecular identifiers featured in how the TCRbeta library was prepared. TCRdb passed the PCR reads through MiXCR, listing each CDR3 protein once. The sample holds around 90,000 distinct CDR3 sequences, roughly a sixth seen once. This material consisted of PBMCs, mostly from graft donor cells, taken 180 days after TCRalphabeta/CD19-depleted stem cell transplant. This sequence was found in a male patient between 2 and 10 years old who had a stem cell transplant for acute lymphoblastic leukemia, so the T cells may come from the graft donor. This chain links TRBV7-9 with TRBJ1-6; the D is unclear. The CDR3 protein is CASSLGPAPGVYSPLHF. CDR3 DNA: TGTGCCAGCAGCTTAGGTCCGGCCCCTGGGGTTTATTCACCCCTCCACTTT.